This passage covers 21 T cell receptor beta chains from one sample sequenced in a study of Graves' ophthalmopathy and Graves' hyperthyroidism. RNA transcripts yielded amplified TCR beta CDR3 regions. The library came from an HTBI-primed first-round RT-PCR and a second-round multiplex PCR. TCRdb called the multiplex PCR reads again in MiXCR, with one record for every CDR3 protein. The table lists about 400,000 distinct CDR3 sequences, 15% of them singletons. The specimen sequenced was peripheral blood. These receptors all come from a young woman with stable Graves' hyperthyroidism.

This clonotype has ten or more counts. The chain links TRBV6-1 to TRBJ2-7; 8 positions agree with TRBD1. The CDR3 runs to 15 residues. Germline loops: CDR1 MNHNS, CDR2 SASEGT. The junction had 8 bases not matched to a gene; V was cut back by 2 bases and J by 5 bases. The CDR3 DNA reads as TGTGCCAGCAGTGAAAGGACAGGGAGGTCCCACGAGCAGTACTTC. It yields the protein CASSERTGRSHEQYF.

This clonotype has at least ten counts. The chain combines TRBV15 with TRBJ1-6; 8 bases align to TRBD1. Germline CDR1 is LNHNV and CDR2 is YYDKDF (reference sequence). V lost 8 bases and J lost 7; bases outside the gene matches: 4. This CDR3 has 13 residues. CDR3 in DNA: TGTGCCACCGCACAGGGGGGGAATTCACCCCTCCACTTT. The encoded protein is CATAQGGNSPLHF.

This clonotype was seen at least ten times. The chain links TRBV12-3 or TRBV12-4 to TRBJ2-7; D may be TRBD1 (6 bases). CDR3 length: 13 amino acids. V dropped 3 bases and J dropped 3 bases, with 9 bases sitting between them. CDR3 sequence: CASSFQGNYEQYF. As DNA, the CDR3 is TGTGCCAGCAGTTTTCAGGGGAACTACGAGCAGTACTTC.

This chain uses TRBV6-5 with TRBJ2-2, with 9 bases that match TRBD1. Germline CDR1 and CDR2: MNHEY and SVGAGI. Trimming cost V 4 bases and J 5 bases; bases outside gene matches: 8. CDR3 length: 16 residues. The CDR3 nucleotides read TGTGCCAGCAGTTCGGGACAGGGTAGGGGTACCGGGGAGCTGTTTTTT. Translation: CASSSGQGRGTGELFF.

In its sample, this clonotype was seen many times. V and J are TRBV10-3 and TRBJ1-2; 8 bases align to TRBD1. The CDR3 length is 13 residues. Germline V gives CDR1 ENHRY, CDR2 SYGVKD. The trim removed 10 bases at V and 8 bases at J, leaving 12 bases unmatched. The CDR3 DNA reads as TGTGCCAATTTGGACAGGGAGGCCGGGGGCTACACCTTC. This sequence encodes CANLDREAGGYTF.

This clonotype was detected many times. The chain recombines TRBV2 with TRBJ2-7; tentatively, D is TRBD1 or TRBD2 (5 bases each). Per the germline V gene, CDR1 is SNHLY and CDR2 is FYNNEI. There are 14 residues in the CDR3. V dropped 6 bases and J dropped 0 bases, with 12 bases sitting between them. Written as DNA, the CDR3 is TGTGCCAGCAGGGGGACGGACCTCTCCTACGAGCAGTACTTC. Protein: CASRGTDLSYEQYF.

This clonotype was seen at least ten times. The chain uses TRBV7-2 and TRBJ2-2; no clear D gene. V dropped 6 bases and J dropped 0 bases, with 5 bases sitting between them. The CDR3 loop spans 13 amino acids. Germline V gives CDR1 SGHTA, CDR2 FQGNSA. The CDR3 bases are TGTGCCAGCAGGAACCCGAACACCGGGGAGCTGTTTTTT. Its translation is CASRNPNTGELFF.

This clonotype was detected ten times or more. V and J are TRBV2 and TRBJ1-3; D possibly corresponds to TRBD1 (5 bases). The CDR3 runs 14 residues. Trimming removed 4 bases at V and 1 base at J, with 8 bases between. Germline V gene data show CDR1 as SNHLY and CDR2 as FYNNEI. CDR3 in amino acids: CASSVGGSGNTIYF. In nucleotides, the CDR3 is TGTGCCAGCAGTGTTGGGGGATCTGGAAACACCATATATTTT.

This clonotype was seen many times. The V call is TRBV12-3 or TRBV12-4, the J call TRBJ1-5; TRBD1 agrees at 9 bases. V shed 4 bases and J 4 bases; nucleotides not matched to a gene: 8. CDR3 size: 16 residues. The CDR3 DNA sequence: TGTGCCAGCAGTTCCCCCGCGGGACAGGGTAATCAGCCCCAGCATTTT. As protein: CASSSPAGQGNQPQHF.

The rearrangement links TRBV12-3 or TRBV12-4 to TRBJ2-7; 10 bases line up with TRBD1. The length of the CDR3 is 16 residues. V was clipped by 5 bases and J by 7 bases; unmatched bases: 14. As DNA, the CDR3 is TGTGCCAGCAGTCCCCGCGGACAGGGGGACCTTCGGGAGCAGTACTTC. Translating it yields CASSPRGQGDLREQYF.

This clonotype was observed many times. The V gene is TRBV20-1, the J gene TRBJ2-5; maybe TRBD1 (6 bases). Trimming removed 0 bases at V and 5 bases at J, with 16 bases between. Germline assignment: CDR1 DFQATT and CDR2 SNEGSKA (reference sequence). The length of the CDR3 is 15 residues. CDR3: CSARDPDRTGETQYF. In DNA, the CDR3 is TGCAGTGCTAGAGATCCCGACAGGACGGGGGAGACCCAGTACTTC.

This clonotype was counted many times. The chain recombines TRBV6-5 with TRBJ1-5; the D gene is possibly TRBD1 (5 bases). The CDR3 spans 13 residues. Looked up from germline, CDR1 is MNHEY and CDR2 is SVGAGI. The V end was cut by 0 bases, the J end by 5 bases, with 5 bases between. Here the CDR3 DNA reads TGTGCCAGCAGTTACTCCAGGGATCAGCCCCAGCATTTT. This encodes CASSYSRDQPQHF.

This clonotype was seen ten or more times. The chain carries TRBV5-6 and TRBJ1-1; possible D gene TRBD1, 6 bases. CDR3 size: 16 residues. Trimming took 4 bases from V and 1 from J, leaving 17 bases between them. Looked up from germline, CDR1 is SGHDT and CDR2 is YYEEEE. CDR3 sequence: CASSPDPGTRNTEAFF. The CDR3 DNA is TGTGCCAGCAGCCCAGACCCAGGGACACGGAACACTGAAGCTTTCTTT.

Regarding this clonotype: At one of its ends the junction is not consistent with the germline gene, which may arise from a read error. This sequence joins TRBV6-1 and TRBJ2-7, with D unclear. The V gene's germline CDR1 is MNHNS and CDR2 SASEGT. The CDR3 consists of 13 residues. CDR3 residues: CASSVLDTHEQYF. The CDR3 nucleotides read TGTGCCAGTAGTGTGTTGGATACCCACGAGCAGTACTTC.

This clonotype was seen ten or more times. The gene calls are TRBV4-2 and TRBJ1-3, with D uncertain. Germline V gene lookup returns CDR1 LGHNA and CDR2 YNFKEQ. V was clipped by 0 bases and J by 0 bases, with 3 bases between them. CDR3 size: 14 residues. The CDR3 is CASSQDYSGNTIYF. The CDR3 DNA follows: TGTGCCAGCAGCCAAGATTACTCTGGAAACACCATATATTTT.

This clonotype was counted many times. The junction departs from the called germline gene at one end, perhaps through a read error. The chain recombines TRBV12-3 or TRBV12-4 with TRBJ2-4, with 7 bases matching TRBD1. The CDR3 is made up of 13 amino acids. The CDR3 protein is CASSSMTGSIKYF. The DNA of the CDR3 is TGTGCCAGCAGTTCCATGACAGGGTCCATTAAGTACTTC.

V and J are TRBV12-3 or TRBV12-4 and TRBJ1-1; D unresolved. The CDR3 has 14 amino acids. V shed 8 bases and J shed 0 bases, with 13 bases lying between them. CDR3 in amino acids: CASGLSEMNTEAFF. The CDR3 DNA reads TGTGCCAGCGGCCTCTCAGAAATGAACACTGAAGCTTTCTTT.

This clonotype was detected only a few times. Possible read error: a much larger clone is one base away. The chain recombines TRBV19 with TRBJ1-2; 7 bases align to TRBD1. CDR1 and CDR2 (germline): LNHDA, SQIVND (reference sequence). CDR3 length: 15 residues. Trimming cost V 5 bases and J 3 bases; bases outside gene matches: 9. The CDR3: CASSFWTGLDYGYTF. The CDR3 nucleotides read TGTGCCAGTAGTTTCTGGACAGGTCTCGACTATGGCTACACCTTC.

Comment on this clonotype: Because it lacks the conserved phenylalanine or tryptophan at the end, this CDR3 is likely a read error. It is unclear where the CDR3 begins or ends on the DNA, so no DNA is shown, and the CDR3 is as TCRdb lists it. The chain carries TRBV12-3 or TRBV12-4 and TRBJ1-1. The CDR3 is 11 residues long, counting both termini. CDR3: CASTVGTEACL.

The V gene is TRBV28, the J gene TRBJ1-2; D is uncertain. Germline CDR1 is MDHEN and CDR2 is SYDVKM. V was shortened by 0 bases and J by 3 bases, with 5 bases between the two germline ends. The CDR3 length is 13 residues. In DNA, the CDR3 is TGTGCCAGCAGTTTATGGCGGGACTATGGCTACACCTTC. This codes for CASSLWRDYGYTF.

The sample holds many counts of this clonotype. This sequence joins TRBV18 and TRBJ1-1, with D hard to call. The CDR3 spans 12 residues. V was shortened by 2 bases and J by 6 bases, with 7 bases between the two germline ends. Germline V gene lookup returns CDR1 KGHSH and CDR2 LQKENI. The CDR3: CASSPKAAEAFF. CDR3 DNA: TGTGCCAGCTCACCAAAGGCGGCTGAAGCTTTCTTT.